The 16 T cell receptor beta chains presented below share a single source sample, sequenced in a study of PD-L1 blockade in urothelial cancer. The data were produced by immunoSEQ multiplex PCR, yet TCRdb's version contains in-frame clones alone and is incomplete. The table shows 55,000 or so clones, with 84% occurring only once. Material: PBMCs, obtained around atezolizumab (anti-PD-L1) treatment. The receptors stem from a man between 35 and 55 years old with urothelial cancer.

The rearrangement links TRBV7-3 to TRBJ2-3; 7 nucleotides match TRBD1. Germline lookup yields CDR1 SGHTA and CDR2 FQGTGA. V gave up 5 bases and J gave up 6 bases; unmatched junction bases: 5. The CDR3 is 13 residues long. In nucleotides, the CDR3 is TGTGCCAGCAGCCCGACAGGGTTCGATACGCAGTATTTT. Encoded protein: CASSPTGFDTQYF.

V is TRBV12-5 and J is TRBJ1-1; D remains unclear. From germline, CDR1 is LGHNT and CDR2 FRNRAP. Trimming shortened V by 8 bases and J by 7 bases, and 11 bases separated the two germline ends. This CDR3 spans 11 amino acids. The CDR3 bases are TGTGCTAGTTCGACGGGATTTGAAGCTTTCTTT. It yields the protein CASSTGFEAFF. Looking up the rest from reference TRBV12-5 and TRBJ1-1 gives the full variable domain: DARVTQTPRHKVTEMGQEVTMRCQPILGHNTVFWYRQTMMQGLELLAYFRNRAPLDDSGMPKDRFSAEMPDATLATLKIQPSEPRDSAVYFCASSTGFEAFFGQGTRLTVV.

The chain has TRBV29-1 and TRBJ2-3; D might be TRBD1 (5 bases). The CDR3 has 14 residues. Germline V gene lookup returns CDR1 SQVTM and CDR2 ANQGSEA. The V gene lost 7 bases and the J gene lost 4 bases, with 18 bases spanning the gap. The CDR3 reads CSAEGEGAPDTQYF. CDR3 nucleotide sequence: TGCAGCGCCGAAGGAGAAGGGGCACCAGATACGCAGTATTTT.

CDR3 in DNA: TGCGCCAGCAGCCAACAGAGCGCGGAACCGGGCAATGAGCAGTTCTTC. Residues: CASSQQSAEPGNEQFF. The chain combines TRBV4-1 with TRBJ2-1, with D hard to call. Germline CDR1 reads MGHRA; CDR2 reads YSYEKL. There are 16 residues in the CDR3. The V and J ends lost 2 bases and 6 bases respectively, with 17 bases between them.

The chain combines TRBV30 with TRBJ2-1; no clear D. This CDR3 spans 11 amino acids. Germline assignment: CDR1 GTSNPN and CDR2 SVGIG (reference sequence). V gave up 3 bases and J gave up 5 bases, with 5 bases separating them. The CDR3 coding sequence is TGTGCCTGGAGACAGAACAATGAGCAGTTCTTC. This sequence encodes CAWRQNNEQFF.

The V and J genes are TRBV5-1 and TRBJ1-3; no firm D call. In germline, CDR1 is SGHRS, CDR2 YFSETQ. Between the trimmed V and J ends, which lost 4 bases and 2 bases, there was a span of 10 bases. CDR3 length: 14 residues. The CDR3 nucleotides are TGCGCCAGCAGCATCGACTGGGCTGGAAACACCATATATTTT. As protein: CASSIDWAGNTIYF. Full variable domain (missing parts from reference TRBV5-1 and TRBJ1-3): KAGVTQTPRYLIKTRGQQVTLSCSPISGHRSVSWYQQTPGQGLQFLFEYFSETQRNKGNFPGRFSGRQFSNSRSEMNVSTLELGDSALYLCASSIDWAGNTIYFGEGSWLTVV.

Note on this clone: The junction differs from germline at one of its ends, possibly a read error. This sample also contains other DNA sequences that code for the same CDR3. The genes are TRBV4-2 and TRBJ2-3; D possibly corresponds to TRBD2 (5 bases). Germline values: CDR1 LGHNA, CDR2 YNFKEQ. The CDR3 consists of 14 residues. The CDR3 coding sequence is TGTGCCAGCAGCCAAGAGATCCTAGCAGATACGCAGTATTTC. Amino acid sequence: CASSQEILADTQYF.

The CDR3 spells CASSPPRVGGTEAFF. Written as DNA, the CDR3 is TGTGCCAGCAGCCCACCGAGGGTAGGGGGCACTGAAGCTTTCTTT. The genes are TRBV7-9 and TRBJ1-1; D perhaps matches TRBD1 (6 bases). The CDR3 totals 15 residues. Germline loops: CDR1 SEHNR, CDR2 FQNEAQ (reference sequence). Trimming cost V 5 bases and J 4 bases, with 17 bases left between them.

This clone was recorded once. V gene TRBV9 combines with J gene TRBJ2-3; TRBD2 is a possible D gene (6 bases). The V gene lost 7 bases and the J gene lost 0 bases, with 15 bases spanning the gap. CDR1 is SGDLS and CDR2 is YYNGEE in the germline V gene. The CDR3 spans 15 residues. CDR3 in DNA: TGTGCCAGCGGGATCGCGGGAACCAGCACAGATACGCAGTATTTT. Residues: CASGIAGTSTDTQYF.

Turning to this clone: A read error may produce the germline difference seen at one junction end. This chain uses TRBV7-6 with TRBJ2-1; D is possibly TRBD2 (7 bases). CDR1 and CDR2 (germline): SGHVS, FNYEAQ. This CDR3 spans 18 amino acids. The CDR3 reads CASSLSVGAGASHNEQFF. The CDR3 DNA reads as TGTGCCAGCAGCTTATCGGTGGGGGCGGGAGCCTCCCACAATGAGCAGTTCTTC.

The chain uses TRBV20-1 and TRBJ2-7; TRBD2 is a possible D gene (5 bases). The germline CDR1 and CDR2 sequences are DFQATT and SNEGSKA (reference sequence). This CDR3 has 11 residues. Trimming removed 6 bases at V and 3 bases at J, with 9 bases between. The CDR3 reads CSARAVYEQYF. CDR3 DNA sequence: TGCAGTGCGCGGGCCGTCTACGAGCAGTACTTC.

The chain is built from TRBV7-9 and TRBJ2-3; D unclear. This CDR3 contains 14 residues. V dropped 1 base and J dropped 3 bases, with 8 bases sitting between them. The germline V gene encodes CDR1 SEHNR and CDR2 FQNEAQ (reference sequence). The CDR3 bases are TGTGCCAGCAGCTTAGATCGCGGTACAGATACGCAGTATTTT. Protein: CASSLDRGTDTQYF.

The V and J genes are TRBV7-8 and TRBJ2-3; D unclear. There are 15 residues in the CDR3. Germline lookup yields CDR1 SGHVS and CDR2 FQNEAQ. Trimming shortened V by 4 bases and J by 3 bases, and 14 bases separated the two germline ends. The CDR3 loop reads CASSSSRIRTDTQYF. The CDR3 coding sequence is TGTGCCAGCAGCTCCTCTAGGATAAGGACAGATACGCAGTATTTT.

This chain uses TRBV4-1 with TRBJ1-4, with TRBD1 identical over 7 bases. With 4 bases clipped from V and 6 bases from J, the junction kept 11 bases outside the gene matches. There are 16 residues in the CDR3. CDR1 and CDR2 from the germline V gene are MGHRA and YSYEKL. CDR3 amino acids: CASSRTGDPRHEKLFF. In DNA form, the CDR3 reads TGCGCCAGCAGCCGAACAGGGGACCCTCGCCATGAAAAACTGTTTTTT.

The chain carries TRBV5-1 and TRBJ2-3; 8 nucleotides align to TRBD1. Trimming took 2 bases from V and 6 from J; bases not matched to a gene: 8. Germline assignment: CDR1 SGHRS and CDR2 YFSETQ. The CDR3 loop spans 15 amino acids. CDR3 nucleotide sequence: TGCGCCAGCAGCTTCCTCGGACAGGGTTATGATACGCAGTATTTT. Translation: CASSFLGQGYDTQYF.

J is TRBJ2-7 and V is TRBV6-5, with D maybe TRBD2 (5 bases). Germline values: CDR1 MNHEY, CDR2 SVGAGI. Trimming left V 6 bases short and J 0 bases short, with 15 bases between. The CDR3 runs to 15 residues. CDR3 region: CASRMSGPSSYEQYF. The CDR3 region has the DNA TGTGCCAGCAGGATGAGCGGCCCGAGCTCCTACGAGCAGTACTTC.